Listed below are T cell receptor beta chains from one sample, sequenced in a study of blood T cell repertoires in COVID-19. Profiled with immunoSEQ multiplex PCR; TCRdb holds only in-frame clones, not every one. The sample lists about 87,000 clones; about 85% were seen once. Material: peripheral blood. These receptors came from a woman aged 70-85 years with acute or convalescent COVID-19. CDR3s include the opening cysteine and the closing phenylalanine or tryptophan.

v_gene	j_gene	CDR3aa
TRBV7-9	TRBJ1-2	CAGLSSGTDYGYTF
TRBV28	TRBJ2-1	CASRLGLGWEQFF
TRBV27	TRBJ1-2	CASRRRGEADYGYTF
TRBV6-5	TRBJ1-1	CASTTSQGNTEAFF
TRBV11-2	TRBJ1-3	CASSSLGGGNTIYF
TRBV5-1	TRBJ2-1	CASSGQGRNEQFF
TRBV7-6	TRBJ2-5	CASSRSRQETQYF
TRBV5-1	TRBJ2-3	CASSGLGQSTGTQYF
TRBV27	TRBJ2-7	CASRRTATYEQYF
TRBV5-1	TRBJ2-7	CASSFGAASYEQYF
TRBV7-3	TRBJ2-2	CASSSDRGTGELFF
TRBV30	TRBJ1-1	CACLREGAFF
TRBV18	TRBJ1-3	CASSPRPFVEVSGNTIYF
TRBV6-6	TRBJ1-2	CASSPMGAGVYGYTF
TRBV6-2/TRBV6-3	TRBJ2-7	CASSYRGFYEQYF
TRBV24-1	TRBJ1-5	CATSDLLQNSNQPQHF
TRBV6-5	TRBJ2-5	CASSYSISGGEETQYF
TRBV6-5	TRBJ1-1	CASSQQALNTEAFF
TRBV27	TRBJ2-3	CASSLRGAGVTDTQYF
TRBV5-4	TRBJ2-7	CASSFTSGTLYEQYF
TRBV15	TRBJ1-2	CATSRGGGSSDGYTF
TRBV7-6	TRBJ1-1	CASSGQGVTEAFF
TRBV7-9	TRBJ1-1	CASADGMNTEAFF
TRBV7-3	TRBJ1-2	CASSLTSGTDYGYTF
TRBV29-1	TRBJ2-1	CSVQTGAGYNEQFF
TRBV11-2	TRBJ1-3	CASSPSGEISENTIYF
TRBV19	TRBJ1-2	CASSILTEYGYTF
TRBV4-2	TRBJ2-2	CASSQDLRGTNTGELFF
TRBV7-3	TRBJ1-1	CASSYQGQGTEAFF
TRBV19	TRBJ1-4	CASSSYGTGNEKLFF
TRBV6-5	TRBJ2-3	CASSYYSSTDTQYF
TRBV9	TRBJ1-5	CASSRGSFSNQPQHF
TRBV6-5	TRBJ2-1	CASTPISSYNEQFF
TRBV6-6	TRBJ1-1	CASSWTANTEAFF
TRBV5-1	TRBJ2-5	CASSPSGTEETQYF
TRBV7-8	TRBJ1-1	CASNRARLNTEAFF
TRBV5-1	TRBJ1-1	CASRWDTDTEAFF
TRBV5-4	TRBJ1-1	CASSPGQGDMNTEAFF
TRBV3-1/TRBV3-2	TRBJ2-1	CASSGDGSGVREQFF
TRBV7-2	TRBJ2-1	CASSRFSGGLDEQFF
TRBV24-1	TRBJ2-3	CATSDTGTRPDTQYF
TRBV3-1/TRBV3-2	TRBJ2-1	CASRQGGDDEQFF
TRBV10-3	TRBJ1-5	CAISDRVQNQPQHF
TRBV6-5	TRBJ1-1	CASSNAGGNTEAFF
TRBV2	TRBJ2-1	CASSDAGPWAYNEQFF
TRBV5-6	TRBJ1-5	CASSQGGNQPQHF
TRBV6-5	TRBJ1-2	CAAGTDNYGYTF
TRBV18	TRBJ2-2	CASTGSGELFF
TRBV30	TRBJ1-2	CAEWSRQSASNYGYTF
TRBV6-5	TRBJ1-4	CASTGTAEKLFF
TRBV10-3	TRBJ2-1	CAIQSQVEIENEQFF
TRBV29-1	TRBJ1-2	CSVIRQNSNYGYTF
TRBV6-5	TRBJ1-6	CASSRSGGESPLHF
TRBV30	TRBJ1-1	CAWSLRTGGRTEAFF
TRBV12-1	TRBJ1-2	CASSSDSTKNYGYTF
TRBV4-2	TRBJ2-3	CASSLTIGLAGDSTDTQYF
TRBV4-1	TRBJ2-3	CASSLAGTGSTDTQYF
TRBV11-3	TRBJ2-5	CASSLGGGLQETQYF
TRBV5-1	TRBJ1-1	CASAIDTEAFF
TRBV7-8	TRBJ2-1	CASSPTGTSGYNEQFF